These T cell receptor beta chains were read from a single sample in a study of shared clonotypes between healthy human individuals. Using immunoSEQ multiplex PCR, the repertoire was profiled, and TCRdb retains in-frame clones only, with some absent. The sample contains around 100,000 clones, about 63% of which appear only once. Sequenced sample: memory CD8+ T cells sorted from blood. Receptors originate from a woman aged 30 to 39 in good health. The conserved cysteine and the conserved F or W are not part of the CDR3 here. The D gene is left open where the match is weak.

cdr3_aa d_call j_call v_call
ASSEGTSGAEQF TRBD2 TRBJ2-1 TRBV9
ASSLVLVGNTEAF . TRBJ1-1 TRBV7-8
ASSPPRGLNSYEQY . TRBJ2-7 TRBV28
ASSLEAGPGNQPQH . TRBJ1-5 TRBV5-1
ASSQRTGNNEQF . TRBJ2-1 TRBV14
ASSESRYSGNTIY . TRBJ1-3 TRBV10-2
ASSIRLAGAYNEQF TRBD2 TRBJ2-1 TRBV19
ASNILAPTSSYNEQF . TRBJ2-1 TRBV6-4
ASSQDTGEPYNEQF . TRBJ2-1 TRBV4-2
ASSPGYNQPQH . TRBJ1-5 TRBV7-6
ASRSKVTPPNTEAF . TRBJ1-1 TRBV12-2
ASSIELRQGDHEQY TRBD1 TRBJ2-7 TRBV19
SAADTNTEAF . TRBJ1-1 TRBV29-1
ASRHPGQMNTEAF TRBD1 TRBJ1-1 TRBV2
AWRGLGSTDTQY . TRBJ2-3 TRBV30
ASRGTTSGFTYEQY TRBD2 TRBJ2-7 TRBV28
ASSESQREVSTDTQY TRBD2 TRBJ2-3 TRBV25-1
ASSLLAGREWAQY TRBD2 TRBJ2-5 TRBV7-2
ATAALEGLLREQY . TRBJ2-7 TRBV15
ASSWTSGDFFPLTYEQY TRBD2 TRBJ2-7 TRBV6-4
ASSGTSQGREQY . TRBJ2-5 TRBV2
ASSELWSPTNEKLF . TRBJ1-4 TRBV25-1
ASSLRGRGTDTQY . TRBJ2-3 TRBV2
ASSSGTVLSLSGANVLT TRBD1 TRBJ2-6 TRBV27
ASRQGSEAF . TRBJ1-1 TRBV6-5
ASSYGQDTYNEQF . TRBJ2-1 TRBV6-6
ASIGGTGRDAHQPQH TRBD1 TRBJ1-5 TRBV10-1
ASSDRPTGELF . TRBJ2-2 TRBV6-4
ASSPPQQAHYGYT . TRBJ1-2 TRBV7-9
ASSRNNYGYT . TRBJ1-2 TRBV11-3
ASSQSGGKSPLH TRBD1 TRBJ1-6 TRBV4-1
ASKGPTNYGYT . TRBJ1-2 TRBV27
ASSEGLGQAQYKD . TRBJ2-5 TRBV6-1
ASSQGSEAF . TRBJ1-1 TRBV16
ASSETSGSNQPQH . TRBJ1-5 TRBV6-1
ASSKGGTGELF . TRBJ2-2 TRBV25-1
ASSYIPYEQY . TRBJ2-7 TRBV7-6
ASIGGFSGANVLT . TRBJ2-6 TRBV28
ASSPPGTVTEAF . TRBJ1-1 TRBV19
ASSRDLGGSPYEQY . TRBJ2-7 TRBV5-6